This TCR beta chain was captured by sequencing in a study of patients and donors after allogeneic stem cell transplantation. This clonotype was detected a few times. TCRdb re-called the RT-PCR reads through MiXCR, storing one row per CDR3 protein. Of some 87,000 distinct CDR3 sequences listed, roughly 50% were seen once; the top ten hold around 55%. With 4 bases removed from V and 1 base from J, the gap between germline ends came to 7 bases. This CDR3 spans 13 amino acids. Germline V gene sequence: CDR1 MNHEY, CDR2 SMNVEV (reference sequence). The chain combines TRBV27 with TRBJ1-1; TRBD1 is a possible D gene (5 bases). The sequenced sample consisted of blood, either unsorted or a sorted T cell fraction (not recorded which). The receptor comes from a human donor who was either an allogeneic HSCT recipient or a stem cell or donor lymphocyte infusion donor (not recorded which). It is not recorded whose cells these are; they may come from a transplant donor. CDR3 DNA: TGTGCCAGCAGTTCGACAGCGAACACTGAAGCTTTCTTT. This encodes CASSSTANTEAFF.